A selection of T cell receptor beta chains follows, all from one sample in a study of blood T cell repertoires in COVID-19. Repertoires were generated with immunoSEQ multiplex PCR, while TCRdb's copy carries only in-frame clones and drops some. The table records just over 90,000 clones, about 86% of them present only once. Sequencing was done on a sample of peripheral blood. These receptors were collected from a woman aged 80 or over with acute or convalescent COVID-19. Each CDR3 is given with its conserved first and last residue. D genes are given only for firm matches. Expanded clones are given a class, and other clones once, few, many or no size at all.

TRBV10-2,TRBJ1-1,NA,12,NA,TGCGCCAGCAGTGAGTCGAACGTTAGAGCTTTCTTT,CASSESNVRAFF
TRBV2,TRBJ1-1,NA,13,NA,TGTGCCAGCAGTGAAGAAGCCCGCACTGAAGCTTTCTTT,CASSEEARTEAFF
TRBV11-2,TRBJ2-7,NA,17,TRBD2,TGTGCCAGCAGCTCCGGGACTAGCGGGGGGGCTCGGGACGAGCAGTACTTC,CASSSGTSGGARDEQYF
TRBV9,TRBJ2-1,NA,16,NA,TGTGCCAGCAGCCCGGTAGGACAGTTATCGTACAATGAGCAGTTCTTC,CASSPVGQLSYNEQFF
TRBV5-8,TRBJ2-5,NA,15,TRBD1,TGTGCCAGCAGCTTGGGGACAGGGGGCCAAGAGACCCAGTACTTC,CASSLGTGGQETQYF
TRBV5-1,TRBJ1-1,NA,16,NA,TGCGCCAGCAGCTTGGGAACTTGGGGCCTAAACACTGAAGCTTTCTTT,CASSLGTWGLNTEAFF
TRBV24-1,TRBJ1-2,NA,12,NA,TGTGCCACCAGTGTAGCTAACTATGGCTACACCTTC,CATSVANYGYTF
TRBV6-6,TRBJ1-3,NA,13,NA,TGTGCCAGCAGTCCGGGGGGGGAAAACACCATATATTTT,CASSPGGENTIYF
TRBV29-1,TRBJ2-1,NA,17,NA,TGCAGCGTTGAAGATCTGGCGGGTCCGATCTCCTACAATGAGCAGTTCTTC,CSVEDLAGPISYNEQFF
TRBV6-1,TRBJ2-6,NA,16,NA,TGTGCCAGCAGTGAATGGAGAGGATCTGGGGCCAACGTCCTGACTTTC,CASSEWRGSGANVLTF
TRBV28,TRBJ1-5,few,15,TRBD1,TGTGCCAGCAGTGGGGGACAGGGCGGAAATCAGCCCCAGCATTTT,CASSGGQGGNQPQHF
TRBV5-3,TRBJ2-1,once,17,TRBD1,TGTGCCAGAAGCAGTATTCCCGGGACAGGGGCTAACAATGAGCAGTTCTTC,CARSSIPGTGANNEQFF
TRBV12-3/TRBV12-4,TRBJ2-7,NA,13,NA,TGTGCCAGCAGTCTCGCTGCCTTTCGGGAGCAGTACTTC,CASSLAAFREQYF
TRBV6-5,TRBJ2-7,NA,11,TRBD1,TGTGCCAGCAACCACAGGGGTGCGCAGTACTTC,CASNHRGAQYF
TRBV7-3,TRBJ1-6,NA,14,NA,TGTGCCAGCAGCTTAACGAAAGAGGCTTCACCCCTCCACTTT,CASSLTKEASPLHF
TRBV29-1,TRBJ1-1,few,11,NA,TGCAGCGTAACACCGTACACTGAAGCTTTCTTT,CSVTPYTEAFF
TRBV24-1,TRBJ1-5,NA,11,NA,TGTGCCACCCTCATGGAGAGGCCCCAGCATTTT,CATLMERPQHF
TRBV7-9,TRBJ2-7,NA,16,TRBD2,TGTGCCAGCAGCTGGACTAGCGGGGGGCCACCCTACGAGCAGTACTTC,CASSWTSGGPPYEQYF
TRBV2,TRBJ1-2,NA,11,NA,TGTGCCACCTCAGGGTTCGGTGGCTACACCTTC,CATSGFGGYTF
TRBV5-4,TRBJ1-2,NA,14,NA,TGTGCCAGCAGCTTGGGAGGCGGTCCTTATGGCTACACCTTC,CASSLGGGPYGYTF
TRBV5-1,TRBJ1-2,few,12,TRBD1,TGCGCCACCCGGGACAGGGACTATGGCTACACCTTC,CATRDRDYGYTF
TRBV5-1,TRBJ1-4,NA,15,NA,TGCGCCAGCAGCTTGGCCCTGGTTTCGGGGGAAAAACTGTTTTTT,CASSLALVSGEKLFF
TRBV28,TRBJ1-2,NA,15,TRBD1,TGTGCCAGCAGTTTATCCGGGACAGGGACGGTTGGCTACACCTTC,CASSLSGTGTVGYTF
TRBV7-2,TRBJ2-7,NA,15,TRBD1,TGTGCCAGCAGCTTATTTGGGACAGGTCCCTACGAGCAGTACTTC,CASSLFGTGPYEQYF
TRBV6-5,TRBJ2-7,few,13,TRBD1,TGTGCCAGCAGTATAGGACAGGGTGGCGAGCAGTACTTC,CASSIGQGGEQYF
TRBV19,TRBJ1-5,NA,12,NA,TGTGCCAGTAGTATTAACAATCAGCCCCAGCATTTT,CASSINNQPQHF
TRBV5-8,TRBJ2-7,NA,16,TRBD1,TGTGCCAGCAGCTCTCGCTCCGGGACAGCCTCCTACGAGCAGTACTTC,CASSSRSGTASYEQYF
TRBV27,TRBJ2-1,NA,16,TRBD1,TGTGCCAGCAGTTTCCTGGGACAGGGCTCCTACAATGAGCAGTTCTTC,CASSFLGQGSYNEQFF
TRBV7-9,TRBJ1-3,NA,16,NA,TGTGCCAGCAGCTTTCCCCTCGCGGGGACTGGAAACACCATATATTTT,CASSFPLAGTGNTIYF
TRBV2,TRBJ1-4,NA,14,NA,TGTGCCAGCAGAGGGGAGGGGTTTAATGAAAAACTGTTTTTT,CASRGEGFNEKLFF
TRBV6-5,TRBJ1-2,NA,14,NA,TGTGCCAGCAGTCCCCGGGTATCTAACTATGGCTACACCTTC,CASSPRVSNYGYTF
TRBV19,TRBJ1-1,once,12,NA,TGTGCCAGTAGGATCGGGACTGGAGAAGCTTTCTTT,CASRIGTGEAFF
TRBV5-4,TRBJ1-2,NA,14,TRBD1,TGTGCCAGCAGCTCCGGACAGGGCGTCTATGGCTACACCTTC,CASSSGQGVYGYTF
TRBV24-1,TRBJ2-1,NA,17,NA,TGTGCCACCGAGGGGGGGGACTCCGTAAATTTTTACAATGAGCAGTTCTTC,CATEGGDSVNFYNEQFF
TRBV9,TRBJ1-6,NA,14,TRBD1,TGTGCCAGCAGCCCCAACAGGGGTAATTCACCCCTCCACTTT,CASSPNRGNSPLHF
TRBV2,TRBJ1-1,NA,11,NA,TGTGCCAGCAGTGTAGGAGAGGAAGCTTTCTTT,CASSVGEEAFF
TRBV5-1,TRBJ1-2,NA,11,NA,TGCGCCAGCAGGTTATCCTATGGCTACACCTTC,CASRLSYGYTF
TRBV15,TRBJ1-5,few,16,TRBD1,TGTGCCACCAGCAGGCCCGGGACAGTGAGCAATCAGCCCCAGCATTTT,CATSRPGTVSNQPQHF
TRBV19,TRBJ2-7,NA,15,TRBD1,TGTGCCAGTAGTGTCGGACAGGGGGGTGCCTACGAGCAGTACTTC,CASSVGQGGAYEQYF
TRBV7-9,TRBJ1-2,NA,14,TRBD1,TGTGCCAGCAGCTTGGAGACCGGACAGGGCACCTACACCTTC,CASSLETGQGTYTF
TRBV6-1,TRBJ1-2,NA,17,NA,TGTGCCAGCAGTGAAGGGGGTTCTGCGGGGAGACTCTATGGCTACACCTTC,CASSEGGSAGRLYGYTF
TRBV6-6,TRBJ2-2,NA,13,NA,TGTGCTTCAAATACTCGGGACACCGGGGAGCTGTTTTTT,CASNTRDTGELFF
TRBV7-6,TRBJ1-4,NA,15,NA,TGTGCCAGCAGCTTTCGGGGTGCGACTAATGAAAAACTGTTTTTT,CASSFRGATNEKLFF
TRBV5-5,TRBJ1-1,NA,15,TRBD1,TGTGCCAGCAGCTCCCCTGGGACAGGGGACCCTGAAGCTTTCTTT,CASSSPGTGDPEAFF
TRBV6-5,TRBJ1-4,NA,13,NA,TGTGCCAGCAGGGGCGGACAGAATGAAAAACTGTTTTTT,CASRGGQNEKLFF
TRBV5-1,TRBJ2-1,NA,15,TRBD1,TGCGCCAGCAGCCTTGAAGGGACAGTCTACAATGAGCAGTTCTTC,CASSLEGTVYNEQFF
TRBV12-5,TRBJ2-2,NA,15,NA,TGTGCTAGTGGTTTGGTAGTAAGGGGGTCCGGGGAGCTGTTTTTT,CASGLVVRGSGELFF
TRBV3-1/TRBV3-2,TRBJ1-5,NA,14,TRBD1,TGTGCCAGCAGCACGGGACAGGGATATCAGCCCCAGCATTTT,CASSTGQGYQPQHF
TRBV5-1,TRBJ2-2,NA,14,NA,TGCGCCAGCAGCCGGGTCTTTTTAACCGGGGAGCTGTTTTTT,CASSRVFLTGELFF
TRBV14,TRBJ1-1,NA,15,NA,TGTGCCAGCAGCCAAGCCTCGCCGCGGTTCACTGAAGCTTTCTTT,CASSQASPRFTEAFF
TRBV7-9,TRBJ1-2,NA,13,NA,TGTGCCAGCAGACCTGACAGGAACTATGGCTACACCTTC,CASRPDRNYGYTF
TRBV6-1,TRBJ1-5,NA,14,NA,TGTGCCAGCAGTGAAGTGCGAAATTATCAGCCCCAGCATTTT,CASSEVRNYQPQHF
TRBV5-1,TRBJ2-3,once,16,TRBD2,TGCGCCAGCAGCTTGGATCCCGGGGGGGTCACAGATACGCAGTATTTT,CASSLDPGGVTDTQYF
TRBV5-4,TRBJ1-2,NA,13,TRBD1,TGTGCCAGCAGCCCGGACAGGGATAGAGGCTACACCTTC,CASSPDRDRGYTF
TRBV28,TRBJ1-4,NA,15,TRBD1,TGTGCCAGCAGGAAGCCGGGACAGGGAAGTGAAAAACTGTTTTTT,CASRKPGQGSEKLFF
TRBV5-1,TRBJ2-3,NA,16,NA,TGCGCCAGCAGCTTGGCCTCCCGGGGTAGCACAGATACGCAGTATTTT,CASSLASRGSTDTQYF
TRBV7-9,TRBJ2-7,NA,14,TRBD1,TGTGCCAGCAGCTTAATCGCAGGGGGCTACGAGCAGTACTTC,CASSLIAGGYEQYF
TRBV5-6,TRBJ2-2,NA,16,TRBD1,TGTGCCAGCAGCTTCAGGGGGATCGCGAACACCGGGGAGCTGTTTTTT,CASSFRGIANTGELFF
TRBV6-1,TRBJ2-3,NA,15,NA,TGTGCCAGCAGTGACAGGGGTAGGAGCACAGATACGCAGTATTTT,CASSDRGRSTDTQYF